This record covers a single T cell receptor (beta chain). Deletions cut 0 bases from V and 5 bases from J, with 13 bases between. CDR3 length: 15 residues. Germline CDR1 is SEHNR and CDR2 is FQNEAQ (reference sequence). This record belongs to a study of blood T cell repertoires in COVID-19. Study details: COVID-19 samples, acute and convalescent, were from the United States, Italy and Spain. Nucleic acid was either cDNA or gDNA, and it came from T cells, B-cell-depleted T cells, or PBMCs.

Assay used: immunoSEQ multiplex PCR; TCRdb lists only in-frame clones, some missing. This sample yields fewer than 250,000 clones, of which 70% to 90% are seen a single time; approximately 1.1% belongs to the top ten. The sequence derives from a man aged 30 to 39 with acute or convalescent COVID-19. The chain carries TRBV7-9 and TRBJ2-5, with D unclear. Sequenced material: peripheral blood. CDR3 DNA sequence: TGTGCCAGCAGCTTAGCGTACACCCAATGGGAGACCCAGTACTTC. Protein product: CASSLAYTQWETQYF.